What follows is one TCR beta chain and its context. Authors' analysis steps: Amplifying reference gene primers gave estimates of nucleated cell counts. Sequencing was performed with immunoSEQ multiplex PCR; in TCRdb, only in-frame clones are kept and a portion is missing. The D gene and trimming were derived from the DNA, and the V and J assignments and clone size from that table. The sample lists approximately 530,000 clones, about 89% seen once, with roughly 7.4% in the top ten. Followed over time, Seattle patients had been enrolled while infection was active. The record originates from a study of blood T cell repertoires in COVID-19. The wider study: Researchers got acute and convalescent COVID-19 samples from the United States, Italy and Spain. The cDNA or gDNA used as material had been derived from T cells, B-cell-depleted T cells, or PBMCs.

CDR1 and CDR2 (germline): GTSNPN, SVGIG (reference sequence). There are 14 residues in the CDR3. Unmatched junction bases numbered 3, after V lost 0 bases and J lost 8 bases. Sequencing was carried out using peripheral blood. V and J are TRBV30 and TRBJ1-6, with TRBD1 matching over 8 bases. The TCR was taken from a woman in her forties or fifties with COVID-19, enrolled during active disease. The CDR3 is CAWSVRGPDSPLHF. CDR3 DNA sequence: TGTGCCTGGAGTGTCAGGGGGCCGGATTCACCCCTCCACTTT. Full variable domain (remainder filled in from reference TRBV30 and TRBJ1-6): SQTIHQWPATLVQPVGSPLSLECTVEGTSNPNLYWYRQAAGRGLQLLFYSVGIGQISSEVPQNLSASRPQDRQFILSSKKLLLSDSGFYLCAWSVRGPDSPLHFGNGTRLTVT.